These T cell receptor beta chains were read from a single sample in a study of control samples from healthy donors and cancer patients. TCRdb's copy holds only in-frame clones and misses some; the assay was immunoSEQ multiplex PCR. The repertoire holds 100,000 to 150,000 clones, nearly 90% seen once, with roughly 3.2% in the top ten. The sample comprised blood. All receptors come from a man aged 45-60 years in good health. The CDR3 runs from the conserved cysteine through the conserved F or W. A D gene is named only where the DNA matches it firmly. Only part of the rows carry a size: once, few, many, or a class if the clone is expanded.

TRBV12-3/TRBV12-4,12,TRBJ1-2,-,-,CASSWEVDGYTF,TGTGCCAGCAGTTGGGAGGTCGATGGCTACACCTTC
TRBV5-1,15,TRBJ2-7,-,-,CASSVEGGDYREQYF,TGCGCCAGCAGCGTAGAAGGGGGGGACTACAGGGAGCAGTACTTC
TRBV12-3/TRBV12-4,12,TRBJ2-7,-,-,CASSRPIGRSYF,TGTGCCAGCAGTCGACCGATCGGGAGATCTTACTTC
TRBV6-5,14,TRBJ1-5,-,TRBD1,CASSRDRNNQPQHF,TGTGCCAGCAGCCGGGACAGGAATAATCAGCCCCAGCATTTT
TRBV2,11,TRBJ2-5,-,-,CASRLQETQYF,TGTGCCAGCAGACTTCAAGAGACCCAGTACTTC
TRBV3-1/TRBV3-2,15,TRBJ2-5,-,-,CASSRGDISGETQYF,TGTGCCAGCAGCCGGGGGGACATTTCGGGAGAGACCCAGTACTTC
TRBV18,15,TRBJ1-2,-,-,CASSPPSSGDYGYTF,TGTGCCAGCTCACCCCCTAGTTCGGGAGACTATGGCTACACCTTC
TRBV2,14,TRBJ1-1,-,TRBD1,CASSIQTGGLEAFF,TGTGCCAGCAGTATACAAACAGGGGGCCTTGAAGCTTTCTTT
TRBV7-3,13,TRBJ2-5,-,-,CASSLVRGETQYF,TGTGCCAGCAGCTTAGTAAGGGGGGAGACCCAGTACTTC
TRBV2,15,TRBJ1-1,-,-,CASRQGWPMNTEAFF,TGTGCCAGCAGGCAGGGTTGGCCGATGAACACTGAAGCTTTCTTT
TRBV10-1,14,TRBJ2-3,-,-,CASSAGGSTDTQYF,TGCGCCAGCAGTGCCGGGGGAAGCACAGATACGCAGTATTTT
TRBV7-8,14,TRBJ2-7,-,TRBD1,CASSLPGTDYEQYF,TGTGCCAGCAGCTTGCCCGGGACAGATTACGAGCAGTACTTC
TRBV5-1,14,TRBJ1-2,-,TRBD1,CASSLAGTVHGYTF,TGCGCCAGCAGCTTGGCCGGGACAGTTCATGGCTACACCTTC
TRBV19,12,TRBJ1-2,-,-,CASGPLHYGYTF,TGTGCCAGCGGACCTCTCCACTATGGCTACACCTTC
TRBV7-2,15,TRBJ2-3,-,TRBD2,CASSLGRGSTDTQYF,TGTGCCAGCAGCTTAGGGCGGGGGAGCACAGATACGCAGTATTTT
TRBV2,13,TRBJ2-7,-,-,CASSTTVSYEQYF,TGTGCCAGCAGTACGACAGTCTCCTACGAGCAGTACTTC
TRBV10-3,12,TRBJ1-4,-,-,CAIKGEGEKLFF,TGTGCCATCAAGGGGGAGGGGGAAAAACTGTTTTTT
TRBV6-5,13,TRBJ2-1,once,-,CASSEGGWDEQFF,TGTGCCAGCAGCGAGGGGGGTTGGGATGAGCAGTTCTTC
TRBV30,17,TRBJ1-2,-,-,CAWSPGGKLKLSYGYTF,TGTGCCTGGAGTCCCGGGGGAAAACTCAAACTCTCTTATGGCTACACCTTC
TRBV5-4,15,TRBJ2-7,-,TRBD1,CASSHRGTGPYEQYF,TGTGCCAGCAGCCATCGGGGGACAGGGCCCTACGAGCAGTACTTC
TRBV4-1,16,TRBJ1-6,-,-,CASSQAGTGYNSPLHF,TGCGCCAGCAGCCAAGCGGGTACAGGTTATAATTCACCCCTCCACTTT
TRBV15,14,TRBJ2-1,few,-,CATSRDRGGHEQFF,TGTGCCACCAGCAGAGATAGGGGGGGCCATGAGCAGTTCTTC
TRBV7-9,15,TRBJ2-1,-,-,CASSLRGTTYNEQFF,TGTGCCAGCAGCTTAAGGGGGACAACCTACAATGAGCAGTTCTTC
TRBV27,12,TRBJ1-6,-,-,CASSLGNSPLHF,TGTGCCAGCAGTTTAGGGAATTCACCCCTCCACTTT
TRBV6-5,13,TRBJ1-1,-,-,CASRKELNTEAFF,TGTGCCAGCCGTAAGGAACTGAACACTGAAGCTTTCTTT
TRBV6-5,13,TRBJ2-1,few,-,CASRLDNNNEQFF,TGTGCCAGCAGGCTCGACAATAACAATGAGCAGTTCTTC
TRBV9,12,TRBJ1-2,-,TRBD1,CASSAGGDGYTF,TGTGCCAGCAGCGCAGGGGGCGATGGCTACACCTTC
TRBV5-1,15,TRBJ2-2,-,-,CASSFGGTNTGELFF,TGCGCCAGCAGCTTCGGAGGCACGAACACCGGGGAGCTGTTTTTT
TRBV12-3/TRBV12-4,13,TRBJ2-7,-,-,CASSLAVTYEQYF,TGTGCCAGCAGTTTGGCAGTGACCTACGAGCAGTACTTC
TRBV6-4,12,TRBJ2-7,-,-,CAPDWQIREQYF,TGTGCCCCCGACTGGCAAATACGCGAGCAGTACTTC
TRBV5-1,17,TRBJ1-3,-,-,CASSLEGQAISGNTIYF,TGCGCCAGCAGCTTGGAAGGCCAGGCGATCTCTGGAAACACCATATATTTT
TRBV10-2,18,TRBJ2-3,-,TRBD2,CASSDLRLAGGSIDTQYF,TGCGCCAGCAGTGACTTGAGGCTAGCGGGGGGTTCTATAGATACGCAGTATTTT
TRBV2,13,TRBJ2-3,-,TRBD1,CASAGQGDGTQYF,TGTGCCAGTGCGGGACAGGGGGATGGGACGCAGTATTTT
TRBV7-9,14,TRBJ2-7,-,-,CASSLGRVRDEQYF,TGTGCCAGCAGCCTCGGACGGGTTCGGGACGAGCAGTACTTC
TRBV19,16,TRBJ2-3,-,-,CASSMMHSPGTDTQYF,TGTGCCAGTAGTATGATGCACAGTCCTGGCACAGATACGCAGTATTTT
TRBV19,19,TRBJ2-5,-,TRBD2,CASSIPSPGLAGGPETQYF,TGTGCCAGTAGTATACCCTCACCCGGACTAGCGGGGGGGCCGGAGACCCAGTACTTC
TRBV27,15,TRBJ2-3,-,-,CASSLWTQSTDTQYF,TGTGCCAGCAGTTTATGGACACAGAGCACAGATACGCAGTATTTT
TRBV29-1,14,TRBJ2-7,-,TRBD1,CSVVTGGIPYEQYF,TGCAGCGTTGTGACAGGGGGCATTCCCTACGAGCAGTACTTC
TRBV24-1,15,TRBJ2-1,-,TRBD1,CATSDSPGQGNEQFF,TGTGCCACCAGTGATTCCCCGGGACAGGGAAATGAGCAGTTCTTC
TRBV3-1/TRBV3-2,19,TRBJ2-3,few,TRBD2,CASSQSIKGMLAGPDTQYF,TGTGCCAGCAGCCAGAGTATCAAGGGAATGCTAGCGGGTCCGGATACGCAGTATTTT
TRBV30,12,TRBJ1-1,-,-,CAYQAGLTEAFF,TGTGCCTACCAGGCAGGTTTGACTGAAGCTTTCTTT
TRBV3-1/TRBV3-2,12,TRBJ1-6,once,-,CASSQVNSPLHF,TGTGCCAGCAGCCAAGTGAATTCACCCCTCCACTTT
TRBV18,13,TRBJ1-2,-,-,CASSPFGAYGYTF,TGTGCCAGCTCACCCTTCGGGGCATATGGCTACACCTTC
TRBV28,13,TRBJ1-5,-,-,CASRLTTYQPQHF,TGTGCCAGCAGGCTAACCACGTATCAGCCCCAGCATTTT
TRBV24-1,15,TRBJ2-3,-,-,CATSPTGGPADTQYF,TGTGCCACCAGCCCAACTGGGGGGCCTGCAGATACGCAGTATTTT
TRBV28,15,TRBJ1-5,-,TRBD1,CASTSTGGADQPQHF,TGTGCCAGCACCTCGACAGGGGGCGCGGATCAGCCCCAGCATTTT
TRBV5-4,15,TRBJ2-3,once,-,CASSSKDRSTDTQYF,TGTGCCAGCAGCTCAAAGGACAGATCCACAGATACGCAGTATTTT
TRBV15,15,TRBJ1-6,-,-,CATSRDNLYNSPLHF,TGTGCCACCAGCAGAGATAACCTCTATAATTCACCCCTCCACTTT
TRBV12-5,13,TRBJ1-1,-,-,CASRSRETTEAFF,TGTGCTAGCCGATCCAGGGAGACAACTGAAGCTTTCTTT
TRBV5-4,14,TRBJ2-5,-,TRBD2,CASSLGGGAETQYF,TGTGCCAGCAGCTTGGGGGGGGGAGCAGAGACCCAGTACTTC
TRBV10-2,16,TRBJ2-7,-,-,CASSESLGRSTYEQYF,TGCGCCAGCAGTGAGTCGTTGGGTCGAAGTACCTACGAGCAGTACTTC
TRBV10-3,14,TRBJ2-1,-,-,CAISDWRSNNEQFF,TGTGCCATCAGTGACTGGCGGTCCAACAATGAGCAGTTCTTC
TRBV28,17,TRBJ1-4,-,-,CASRPNRWTSSNEKLFF,TGTGCCAGCAGGCCAAACAGGTGGACCTCGTCTAATGAAAAACTGTTTTTT
TRBV14,13,TRBJ2-5,-,-,CASSQVGIGTQYF,TGTGCCAGCAGCCAAGTAGGCATTGGGACCCAGTACTTC
TRBV27,14,TRBJ1-1,-,-,CASSLSTRGYEAFF,TGTGCCAGCAGTTTATCGACCAGGGGATATGAAGCTTTCTTT